The rows below give T cell receptor beta chains drawn from one sample of a study of tumor-infiltrating lymphocytes in primary liver carcinoma. TCRdb redid the calling of the multiplex PCR reads with MiXCR, one entry per CDR3 protein. The sample consists of more than 90,000 distinct CDR3 sequences, about 70% of them appearing once. The specimen was liver tumor tissue from sampling region 2. These receptors were obtained from a woman aged 60-75 years with primary liver carcinoma and hepatitis B virus infection. CDR3s include the opening cysteine and the closing phenylalanine or tryptophan. D genes are given only for firm matches. Not all rows give a size; the values are once, few, many and, for expanded clones, a class.

>TRBJ1-4|-|TRBV11-3|-
CDSTSCTTNEKLFF
TGTGACAGCACCTCCTGCACAACTAATGAAAAACTGTTTTTC
>TRBJ2-3|-|TRBV11-3|TRBD1
CASNPRQGSSTDTKYF
TGTGCTAGCAACCCCCGACAGGGGTCAAGCACAGATACGAAGTATTTT
>TRBJ2-7|few|TRBV28|-
CASSPGALAPKPYF
TGTGCCAGCAGTCCCGGGGCCCTAGCCCCTAAGCCGTACTTC
>TRBJ2-3|-|TRBV2|-
CASASGDTQYF
TGTGCCAGCGCTAGTGGAGATACGCAGTATTTT
>TRBJ2-7|-|TRBV28|TRBD1
CVSNRQGSREQYF
TGTGTCAGCAACCGACAGGGGTCCCGCGAGCAGTACTTC
>TRBJ1-5|many|TRBV28|TRBD1
CASQKGGGNQPQHF
TGTGCCAGCCAAAAAGGGGGCGGCAATCAGCCCCAGCATTTT
>TRBJ2-7|-|TRBV2|-
CASRVSGVWQYF
TGTGCCAGCAGGGTATCAGGGGTATGGCAGTACTTC
>TRBJ2-7|-|TRBV7-9|-
CASSLGATDEQYF
TGTGCCAGCAGCCTGGGGGCGACTGACGAGCAGTACTTC
>TRBJ1-5|few|TRBV28|-
CASSPRWQGNQPQHF
TGTGCCAGCAGCCCCCGCTGGCAAGGCAATCAGCCCCAGCATTTT
>TRBJ2-4|-|TRBV11-3|-
CASCYRVVKNIQYF
TGCGCCAGCTGCTATCGGGTAGTCAAAAACATTCAGTACTTC
>TRBJ1-4|-|TRBV7-8|-
CASSQALWTGEKLFF
TGTGCCAGTAGCCAAGCTCTCTGGACTGGGGAAAAACTGTTTTTT
>TRBJ2-7|many|TRBV28|TRBD1
CASSLLGQGLREQYF
TGTGCCAGCAGTCTCCTAGGACAGGGGCTCCGCGAGCAGTACTTC
>TRBJ2-1|-|TRBV12-3/TRBV12-4|TRBD2
CTSSSWTSINEQFF
TGTACCAGCAGTTCCTGGACTAGCATCAATGAGCAGTTCTTC
>TRBJ1-3|once|TRBV6-6|-
CAGSYGGSSGNTIYF
TGCGCCGGCAGTTACGGCGGCAGCTCTGGAAACACCATATATTTT
>TRBJ2-1|few|TRBV7-9|TRBD1
CASSTSGQGGRNEQFF
TGTGCCAGCAGCACTTCCGGACAGGGGGGTCGGAATGAGCAGTTCTTC
>TRBJ2-2|-|TRBV19|TRBD2
CASRSIAGGPIGELFF
TGTGCCAGTAGATCCATAGCGGGAGGGCCGATCGGGGAGCTGTTTTTT
>TRBJ1-1|-|TRBV11-3|-
CASSLTVGMNAEAFF
TGTGCCAGTAGCCTAACAGTAGGGATGAACGCTGAAGCCTTCTTT
>TRBJ2-5|few|TRBV28|TRBD1
CASSPRTGGEETQYF
TGTGCCAGCAGCCCTCGGACAGGGGGGGAAGAGACCCAGTACTTC
>TRBJ2-7|few|TRBV7-2|TRBD1
CASSHGSGGWDEQYF
TGTGCCAGCAGCCATGGGTCAGGGGGCTGGGACGAGCAGTACTTC
>TRBJ2-7|many|TRBV4-2|TRBD2
CASSPGASGSLDEQYF
TGTGCCAGCAGCCCAGGGGCTAGCGGGAGTTTGGACGAGCAGTACTTC
>TRBJ2-3|-|TRBV12-3/TRBV12-4|-
CASSPPLLFGGTQYF
TGTGCCAGCAGCCCTCCTTTGTTGTTTGGGGGCACGCAGTATTTT
>TRBJ2-7|few|TRBV28|TRBD1
CASSFVSGTVTFHEQYF
TGTGCCAGCAGTTTTGTTTCCGGGACAGTGACTTTCCACGAGCAGTACTTC
>TRBJ2-7|few|TRBV13|-
CVSGLGPYEQYF
TGTGTCAGCGGCTTAGGGCCCTACGAGCAGTACTTC
>TRBJ2-3|many|TRBV5-6|-
CASSSGTDTQYF
TGTGCCAGCAGCTCCGGGACGGATACGCAGTATTTT
>TRBJ2-5|few|TRBV6-1|-
CVSSETGGTQYF
TGTGTCAGCAGTGAGACTGGGGGGACCCAGTACTTC
>TRBJ2-1|few|TRBV4-1|-
CASSLDSRGGYNEQFF
TGCGCCAGCAGCCTAGATAGTCGGGGCGGGTACAATGAGCAGTTCTTC
>TRBJ2-6|many|TRBV7-9|TRBD2
CASSLLAGYSGANVLTF
TGTGCCAGCAGCTTACTAGCGGGTTACTCTGGGGCCAACGTCCTGACTTTC
>TRBJ1-4|many|TRBV12-3/TRBV12-4|TRBD1
CASSLSFGTANEKLFF
TGTGCCAGCAGTTTGTCATTTGGGACAGCTAATGAAAAACTGTTTTTT
>TRBJ2-7|-|TRBV24-1|-
CATSDDREGEQYF
TGTGCCACCAGTGATGACAGGGAGGGCGAGCAGTACTTC
>TRBJ1-2|-|TRBV29-1|TRBD1
CGGRDRSYGYTF
TGCGGCGGCCGGGACAGGTCGTATGGCTACACCTTC
>TRBJ1-5|few|TRBV7-9|-
CASSLEGSYQPQHF
TGTGCCAGCAGCTTAGAGGGTTCCTATCAGCCCCAGCATTTT
>TRBJ2-4|many|TRBV5-1|-
CASSPGGGAGDIQYF
TGCGCCAGCAGCCCCGGAGGGGGGGCGGGGGACATTCAGTACTTC
>TRBJ1-5|many|TRBV4-1|-
CASSQGRAQPQHF
TGCGCCAGCAGCCAAGGGAGAGCTCAGCCCCAGCATTTT
>TRBJ2-7|many|TRBV6-1|TRBD1
CASSESRTGGFEQYF
TGTGCCAGCAGTGAATCAAGGACAGGGGGCTTCGAGCAGTACTTC
>TRBJ1-4|-|TRBV12-3/TRBV12-4|-
CASSSGRYVTGEKLFF
TGTGCCAGCAGTTCAGGGAGATACGTGACAGGCGAAAAACTGTTTTTT
>TRBJ2-3|medium-sized|TRBV11-1|-
CASSLGADTQYF
TGTGCCAGCAGCTTAGGGGCAGATACGCAGTATTTT
>TRBJ2-5|-|TRBV29-1|TRBD2
CSAEERASGSSLETQYF
TGTAGCGCTGAAGAACGCGCTAGCGGGAGCAGTTTAGAGACCCAGTACTTC
>TRBJ2-7|-|TRBV29-1|-
CNVWGSSYEQYF
TGCAACGTTTGGGGTAGTTCCTACGAGCAGTACTTC
>TRBJ2-3|-|TRBV11-2|TRBD2
CASGLRGLAGLRVRTDTQYF
TGTGCCAGTGGCTTAAGGGGCCTAGCGGGATTAAGAGTCCGCACAGATACGCAGTATTTT
>TRBJ1-4|-|TRBV29-1|-
CSARAGGEKLFF
TGCAGCGCCCGGGCCGGGGGAGAAAAACTGTTTTTT